This T cell receptor (beta chain) was found in a study of T cell repertoires in cytomegalovirus infection. Study-wide context: Matching HLA type and CMV infection were both indicated by public TCR beta signatures.

This clonotype was counted ten times or more. The antigen remains unidentified. Whole-study findings and limits: Carriers of CMV plus the relevant HLA were identified by cumulative public TCR beta family frequency. Predominance within the ex vivo response was attributable to HLA-C-restricted CMV-specific TCR beta clonotypes.

TCRdb reprocessed the reads with MiXCR, giving one entry per CDR3 protein. The table includes 200,000 to 300,000 distinct CDR3 sequences, approximately 9.1% detected once. This clonotype originated in a human donor in good health (CMV status not recorded). Some clones in this sample may be carry-over from other donors' samples. Material: PBMCs.

CDR3 protein: CASSYLQDQPQHF. As DNA, the CDR3 is TGTGCCAGCAGCTACTTACAGGATCAGCCCCAGCATTTT. The chain is built from TRBV7-2 and TRBJ1-5; TRBD1 is a possible D gene (5 bases). This CDR3 region has 13 residues. The V gene's germline CDR1 is SGHTA and CDR2 FQGNSA. V was shortened by 4 bases and J by 5 bases, with 9 bases between the two germline ends.